This TCR beta chain was sequenced for a study of regulatory T cells in long-lasting Graves disease. As to time point: newly diagnosed GD, antithyroid drugs for less than 3 months. Researchers made the TCR library from RNA that was extracted from PBMCs. In this cohort, patients came from an endocrinology department located in Xi'an, China. The authors built TCR beta libraries using iRepertoire HTBI primers and Arm-PCR of CDR3 regions. Each CDR3 protein gets one entry after TCRdb re-called the multiplex PCR reads with MiXCR. The data show about 380,000 distinct CDR3 sequences, with 15% seen just once and 22% held by the top ten. The V segment lost 7 bases and the J segment 0 bases; nucleotides outside the gene matches: 11. CDR3 size: 17 residues. CDR1 GTSNPN and CDR2 SVGIG come from the germline V gene (reference sequence).

The chain links TRBV30 to TRBJ2-6; 8 bases agree with TRBD1. The clonotype was recovered from a female donor with Graves disease. Material: peripheral blood mononuclear cells (PBMCs), obtained at new diagnosis, from a patient treated with antithyroid drugs. The chain's CDR3 is CASNPDRVFSGANVLTF. For the CDR3, the DNA is TGTGCCTCCAATCCGGACAGGGTCTTCTCTGGGGCCAACGTCCTGACTTTC.